This T cell receptor (beta chain) derives from a study of PD-1 blockade in classical Hodgkin lymphoma. Time point described: cycle 4 day 1 (C4D1), after less than seven weeks of nivolumab. Every patient was affected by relapse after autologous stem cell transplantation, while exposure to brentuximab vedotin was not uniform. Study outcomes and limitations: Complete responders entered with baseline diversity on par with newly diagnosed patients, the results showed. CD8+ TCR diversity did not rise significantly by C4D1, unlike CD4+.

Clones were read by immunoSEQ multiplex PCR, and TCRdb kept only the in-frame ones, dropping some. This sample carries about 64,000 clones, less than 95% of them seen once, and the ten largest clones take over 9%. Remarks on this clone: Its antigen is still unknown.

This CDR3 has 13 residues. The ends were cut back, 4 bases at V and 8 bases at J, with 12 bases in the middle. The germline V gene encodes CDR1 SGHKS and CDR2 YYEKEE (reference sequence). Here the sequenced sample was peripheral blood mononuclear cells (PBMCs), taken before the fourth cycle of nivolumab. The TCR was taken from a human donor with classical Hodgkin lymphoma. The chain carries TRBV5-5 and TRBJ1-4; D perhaps matches TRBD1 (5 bases). The DNA of the CDR3 is TGTGCCAGCAGCCCCCCCGGGGGAGAAAAACTGTTTTTT. This sequence encodes CASSPPGGEKLFF.